The rows below give T cell receptor beta chains drawn from one sample of a study of cytotoxic CD8 clonotypes in ibrutinib-treated CLL. This table comes from immunoSEQ multiplex PCR, and its TCRdb copy is limited to in-frame clones, with some not included. The sample has some 140,000 clones; approximately 90% are singletons. The sample was PBMCs, taken after 12 months of ibrutinib treatment. The receptors originated from a human donor with chronic lymphocytic leukemia. The CDR3 runs from the conserved cysteine through the conserved F or W. The order of the fields is clone size, CDR3 length, D gene, V gene, J gene, CDR3 DNA, CDR3 protein. A D gene is named only where the DNA matches it firmly. Expanded clones get a size class; other rows say once, few or many, or leave the size out.

clone_size: NA; cdr3_length: 14; d_call: TRBD1; v_call: TRBV19; j_call: TRBJ2-7; cdr3_nt: TGTGCCAGTAGTTTCCGGGACAGGGCCCACGAGCAGTACTTC; cdr3_aa: CASSFRDRAHEQYF
clone_size: NA; cdr3_length: 16; d_call: NA; v_call: TRBV15; j_call: TRBJ2-5; cdr3_nt: TGTGCCACCAGCAGAGCCAGGGGGAGCGGGACGGAGACCCAGTACTTC; cdr3_aa: CATSRARGSGTETQYF
clone_size: many; cdr3_length: 16; d_call: NA; v_call: TRBV9; j_call: TRBJ1-2; cdr3_nt: TGTGCCAGCAGCAAGGACGGGGGTATACTCTTGAGTGGCTACACCTTC; cdr3_aa: CASSKDGGILLSGYTF
clone_size: NA; cdr3_length: 16; d_call: TRBD2; v_call: TRBV7-9; j_call: TRBJ2-3; cdr3_nt: TGTGCCAGCAGCCTGATAAGCGGGAGCGGCACAGATACGCAGTATTTT; cdr3_aa: CASSLISGSGTDTQYF
clone_size: NA; cdr3_length: 13; d_call: NA; v_call: TRBV6-5; j_call: TRBJ1-5; cdr3_nt: TGTGCCAGCAGTCCCCGGGCCCATCAGCCCCAGCATTTT; cdr3_aa: CASSPRAHQPQHF
clone_size: NA; cdr3_length: 15; d_call: TRBD1; v_call: TRBV9; j_call: TRBJ2-6; cdr3_nt: TGTGCCAGCAGTTTAACAGGGGACGGGGCCAACGTCCTGACTTTC; cdr3_aa: CASSLTGDGANVLTF
clone_size: NA; cdr3_length: 15; d_call: TRBD1; v_call: TRBV27; j_call: TRBJ2-2; cdr3_nt: TGTGCCAGCAAATTTGGAACAGGGGGGACCGGGGAGCTGTTTTTT; cdr3_aa: CASKFGTGGTGELFF
clone_size: NA; cdr3_length: 14; d_call: TRBD2; v_call: TRBV10-3; j_call: TRBJ2-3; cdr3_nt: TGTGCCACCAGGGATGGGAGGGCATCAGATACGCAGTATTTT; cdr3_aa: CATRDGRASDTQYF
clone_size: NA; cdr3_length: 15; d_call: TRBD2; v_call: TRBV29-1; j_call: TRBJ2-7; cdr3_nt: TGCAGCGGGAAGGGTTCGCGGGAGGGGCCCTACGAGCAGTACTTC; cdr3_aa: CSGKGSREGPYEQYF
clone_size: NA; cdr3_length: 15; d_call: TRBD1; v_call: TRBV29-1; j_call: TRBJ1-2; cdr3_nt: TGCAGCGTTGGTAGGGAAGGGACAGGTGACTATGGCTACACCTTC; cdr3_aa: CSVGREGTGDYGYTF
clone_size: few; cdr3_length: 15; d_call: TRBD1; v_call: TRBV7-9; j_call: TRBJ1-5; cdr3_nt: TGTGCCAGCAGCTCTGACAGGGGGGCCAATCAGCCCCAGCATTTT; cdr3_aa: CASSSDRGANQPQHF
clone_size: NA; cdr3_length: 15; d_call: NA; v_call: TRBV27; j_call: TRBJ2-2; cdr3_nt: TGTGCCAGCAGTTTGCGGGGCGTGGGCACCGGGGAGCTGTTTTTT; cdr3_aa: CASSLRGVGTGELFF
clone_size: NA; cdr3_length: 15; d_call: NA; v_call: TRBV9; j_call: TRBJ2-7; cdr3_nt: TGTGCCAGCAGCGTAGGCCAGGACTTAGTTTACGAGCAGTACTTC; cdr3_aa: CASSVGQDLVYEQYF
clone_size: NA; cdr3_length: 14; d_call: NA; v_call: TRBV5-1; j_call: TRBJ2-1; cdr3_nt: TGCGCCGTTACGGGACCTCCGTCCTACAATGAGCAGTTCTTC; cdr3_aa: CAVTGPPSYNEQFF
clone_size: NA; cdr3_length: 15; d_call: TRBD2; v_call: TRBV7-7; j_call: TRBJ2-3; cdr3_nt: TGTGCTAGCAGCCCTTTACTAGCGGGAGGGGATACGCAGTATTTT; cdr3_aa: CASSPLLAGGDTQYF
clone_size: NA; cdr3_length: 14; d_call: TRBD2; v_call: TRBV27; j_call: TRBJ2-5; cdr3_nt: TGTGCCAGCCTCTTAACTAGCGGTCGGGAGACCCAGTACTTC; cdr3_aa: CASLLTSGRETQYF
clone_size: NA; cdr3_length: 14; d_call: TRBD1; v_call: TRBV19; j_call: TRBJ2-5; cdr3_nt: TGTGCCAGTGCGGACAGGGGGCGTCAAGAGACCCAGTACTTC; cdr3_aa: CASADRGRQETQYF
clone_size: NA; cdr3_length: 14; d_call: NA; v_call: TRBV27; j_call: TRBJ2-3; cdr3_nt: TGTGCCAGCAGCCTAGGACTCGACTCAGATACGCAGTATTTT; cdr3_aa: CASSLGLDSDTQYF
clone_size: NA; cdr3_length: 13; d_call: NA; v_call: TRBV29-1; j_call: TRBJ2-1; cdr3_nt: TGCAGCTCGGGACACCCGGATGTCAATGAGCAGTTCTTC; cdr3_aa: CSSGHPDVNEQFF
clone_size: NA; cdr3_length: 15; d_call: NA; v_call: TRBV10-2; j_call: TRBJ1-5; cdr3_nt: TGCGCCAGCAGGATGGGAGGGGTTAGCAATCAGCCCCAGCATTTT; cdr3_aa: CASRMGGVSNQPQHF
clone_size: NA; cdr3_length: 12; d_call: NA; v_call: TRBV29-1; j_call: TRBJ1-1; cdr3_nt: TGCAGCGTTCGCAGGAAGAACACTGAAGCTTTCTTT; cdr3_aa: CSVRRKNTEAFF
clone_size: NA; cdr3_length: 14; d_call: NA; v_call: TRBV28; j_call: TRBJ2-3; cdr3_nt: TGTGCCAGCAGTTTCGCGGTCTCTACAGATACGCAGTATTTT; cdr3_aa: CASSFAVSTDTQYF
clone_size: NA; cdr3_length: 13; d_call: NA; v_call: TRBV2; j_call: TRBJ2-7; cdr3_nt: TGTGCCAGCGGGAGGACCGATACCAGAGAGCAGTACTTC; cdr3_aa: CASGRTDTREQYF
clone_size: NA; cdr3_length: 13; d_call: NA; v_call: TRBV7-3; j_call: TRBJ2-5; cdr3_nt: TGTGCCAGCAGCCTACCCCCACAAGAGACCCAGTACTTC; cdr3_aa: CASSLPPQETQYF
clone_size: NA; cdr3_length: 15; d_call: NA; v_call: TRBV11-2; j_call: TRBJ2-7; cdr3_nt: TGTGCCAGCAGCTTGGCCGGGCCAGGCCCCTACGAGCAGTACTTC; cdr3_aa: CASSLAGPGPYEQYF
clone_size: NA; cdr3_length: 16; d_call: TRBD2; v_call: TRBV18; j_call: TRBJ2-2; cdr3_nt: TGTGCCAGCTCACCGTCAGCGGGAGGGCAGACCGGGGAGCTGTTTTTT; cdr3_aa: CASSPSAGGQTGELFF
clone_size: NA; cdr3_length: 17; d_call: NA; v_call: TRBV2; j_call: TRBJ2-6; cdr3_nt: TGTGCCAGCACCGGGGCACAAGGATACTCTGGGGCCAACGTCCTGACTTTC; cdr3_aa: CASTGAQGYSGANVLTF
clone_size: NA; cdr3_length: 15; d_call: NA; v_call: TRBV7-3; j_call: TRBJ1-1; cdr3_nt: TGTGCCAGCAGCCCCTTCCCGGGAGGGAACACTGAAGCTTTCTTT; cdr3_aa: CASSPFPGGNTEAFF
clone_size: NA; cdr3_length: 13; d_call: NA; v_call: TRBV28; j_call: TRBJ1-2; cdr3_nt: TGTGCCAGCAGTCTGGGACTCTCCTATGGCTACACCTTC; cdr3_aa: CASSLGLSYGYTF
clone_size: NA; cdr3_length: 14; d_call: NA; v_call: TRBV7-9; j_call: TRBJ2-7; cdr3_nt: TGTGCCAGCAGCTTAGGTCTTAGGCCAGGAGAGCAGTACTTC; cdr3_aa: CASSLGLRPGEQYF
clone_size: NA; cdr3_length: 13; d_call: NA; v_call: TRBV7-6; j_call: TRBJ1-1; cdr3_nt: TGTGCCAGCAGCCTTGACGTGAGGACTGAAGCTTTCTTT; cdr3_aa: CASSLDVRTEAFF
clone_size: NA; cdr3_length: 15; d_call: TRBD2; v_call: TRBV19; j_call: TRBJ2-3; cdr3_nt: TGTGCCAGTAGTTGGACTAGCGGTAGCACAGATACGCAGTATTTT; cdr3_aa: CASSWTSGSTDTQYF
clone_size: NA; cdr3_length: 13; d_call: TRBD1; v_call: TRBV7-9; j_call: TRBJ2-4; cdr3_nt: TGTGCCAGCCAGGGGGAAGCCAAAAACATTCAGTACTTC; cdr3_aa: CASQGEAKNIQYF
clone_size: NA; cdr3_length: 14; d_call: NA; v_call: TRBV6-5; j_call: TRBJ2-2; cdr3_nt: TGTGCCAGCAGGGAGCGGCCGAACACCGGGGAGCTGTTTTTT; cdr3_aa: CASRERPNTGELFF
clone_size: NA; cdr3_length: 16; d_call: TRBD2; v_call: TRBV9; j_call: TRBJ2-3; cdr3_nt: TGTGCCAGCAGCGTAGGGGGCGGGAGGGTTACAGATACGCAGTATTTT; cdr3_aa: CASSVGGGRVTDTQYF
clone_size: NA; cdr3_length: 12; d_call: NA; v_call: TRBV7-8; j_call: TRBJ2-7; cdr3_nt: TGTGCCAGCAGCAAAAAGGGGGACGAGCAGTACTTC; cdr3_aa: CASSKKGDEQYF
clone_size: NA; cdr3_length: 15; d_call: NA; v_call: TRBV27; j_call: TRBJ2-1; cdr3_nt: TGTGCCAGCAGACAATGGGGTTCAGGGACCAATGAGCAGTTCTTC; cdr3_aa: CASRQWGSGTNEQFF
clone_size: NA; cdr3_length: 13; d_call: TRBD1; v_call: TRBV6-5; j_call: TRBJ1-1; cdr3_nt: TGTGCCAGTTACAGGGGAAAGAACACTGAAGCTTTCTTT; cdr3_aa: CASYRGKNTEAFF
clone_size: NA; cdr3_length: 16; d_call: TRBD2; v_call: TRBV7-2; j_call: TRBJ2-5; cdr3_nt: TGTGCCAGCAGCCCAGGGACTAGCGGGAGGGGAGAGACCCAGTACTTC; cdr3_aa: CASSPGTSGRGETQYF
clone_size: NA; cdr3_length: 14; d_call: NA; v_call: TRBV4-3; j_call: TRBJ2-1; cdr3_nt: TGCGCCAGCAGCCCCGGGGCGGCATACAATGAGCAGTTCTTC; cdr3_aa: CASSPGAAYNEQFF
clone_size: NA; cdr3_length: 15; d_call: NA; v_call: TRBV2; j_call: TRBJ2-3; cdr3_nt: TGTGCCAGCAGTGAGACAGGATCTAGCACAGATACGCAGTATTTT; cdr3_aa: CASSETGSSTDTQYF
clone_size: NA; cdr3_length: 14; d_call: TRBD1; v_call: TRBV7-9; j_call: TRBJ1-5; cdr3_nt: TGTGCCAGCAGCTTGGACAGGGGCGTACAGCCCCAGCATTTT; cdr3_aa: CASSLDRGVQPQHF
clone_size: NA; cdr3_length: 13; d_call: NA; v_call: TRBV11-2; j_call: TRBJ2-1; cdr3_nt: TGTGCCAGCAGCTCCCCGACTAGGAATGAGCAGTTCTTC; cdr3_aa: CASSSPTRNEQFF
clone_size: NA; cdr3_length: 12; d_call: NA; v_call: TRBV2; j_call: TRBJ1-5; cdr3_nt: TGTGCCAGCAGTGAAAGGGGTCAGCCCCAGCATTTT; cdr3_aa: CASSERGQPQHF
clone_size: NA; cdr3_length: 15; d_call: NA; v_call: TRBV28; j_call: TRBJ2-2; cdr3_nt: TGTGCCAGCAGTTTAGGGACAAGGAACACCGGGGAGCTGTTTTTT; cdr3_aa: CASSLGTRNTGELFF
clone_size: NA; cdr3_length: 16; d_call: NA; v_call: TRBV6-1; j_call: TRBJ1-3; cdr3_nt: TGTGCCAGCAGTGAAGCCAACATTCGTGCCGGAAACACCATATATTTT; cdr3_aa: CASSEANIRAGNTIYF
clone_size: NA; cdr3_length: 13; d_call: NA; v_call: TRBV7-2; j_call: TRBJ2-3; cdr3_nt: TGTGCCAGCAGCTTAGGGCCGGGAGATACGCAGTATTTT; cdr3_aa: CASSLGPGDTQYF
clone_size: NA; cdr3_length: 16; d_call: TRBD2; v_call: TRBV7-2; j_call: TRBJ2-1; cdr3_nt: TGTGCCAGCAGCCGGCGACTAGCGGGAGGTAGTGGTGAGCAGTTCTTC; cdr3_aa: CASSRRLAGGSGEQFF